This note documents a single T cell receptor beta chain sequence. This clonotype was seen at least ten times. Its target antigen remains unknown. No base qualities exist here, and no much larger clone lies one base off it. Library creation used RT-PCR. Sequencing relied on an Illumina HiSeq 2500. The public reads were reanalyzed by TCRdb: fastp trimming at Q25, MiXCR alignment, in-frame beta chains only. For every CDR3 protein sequence, its rows merge into one entry that carries the most common genes and DNA. For this sample the table gives 450,000 to 500,000 distinct CDR3 sequences, of which approximately 11% were detected only once. The ten largest clones add up to 9.5% to 15% of the sample. The sample belongs to a study of response to subunit inactivated influenza vaccine (dated by TCRdb to the late 2010s). For the study in its entirety: Deep quantitative T cell receptor repertoire profiling was used in the study to track responses to a trivalent subunit inactivated influenza vaccine.

Broader findings and caveats from the paper: It was suggested by the authors that each seasonal influenza vaccination may recruit only a limited number of new T cells.

The sample's time point label, in plain terms: around 47 days after influenza vaccine administration. This TCR came from a man aged 45 to 65 who received an inactivated influenza vaccine. Donor details come from another sample of the same person, matched by shared clones. Sequencing was performed on PBMCs from blood, taken about 40 days after vaccination.

The DNA sequence is given as TGTGCCAGCAGCTTAGATACAGGGATACCCGGCGGGGAGCTGTTTTTT. Its protein is CASSLDTGIPGGELFF. This chain is built from TRBV11-2 and TRBJ2-2; a tentative D match to TRBD1 spans 6 bases. Reading the germline V gene gives CDR1 SGHAT and CDR2 FQNNGV. Counted from cysteine to phenylalanine, this CDR3 has 16 amino acids. The DNA shown is the 48-base CDR3, in frame from base 1. Trimming at the junction amounts to 0 bases on V and 7 bases on J, and the germline ends lie 15 bases apart. Reference TRBV11-2 and TRBJ2-2 proteins supply the regions before and after the CDR3; the full variable domain is: EAGVAQSPRYKIIEKRQSVAFWCNPISGHATLYWYQQILGQGPKLLIQFQNNGVVDDSQLPKDRFSAERLKGVDSTLKIQPAKLEDSAVYLCASSLDTGIPGGELFFGEGSRLTVL.